Shown below are 28 T cell receptor beta chains from a single sample sequenced in a study of post-analysis software for immune sequencing data. Study findings and constraints: TRBV5-6, TRBV5-1 and TRBV20-1 belonged to a set of roughly 5 TRBV segments that were more frequent in patients than controls.

TCR beta cDNA libraries included unique molecular identifiers. MiXCR was run by TCRdb on the PCR reads, yielding one entry per CDR3 protein. The data show 800,000 to 950,000 distinct CDR3 sequences, with under 70% seen just once and approximately 4.5% held by the top ten. No cognate antigen is known for these TCRs. The source material was blood. The receptors come from a girl aged 5-17 years with multiple sclerosis.

This chain uses TRBV29-1 with TRBJ1-1; D possibly corresponds to TRBD1 (5 bases). Germline CDR1 reads SQVTM; CDR2 reads ANQGSEA. Trimming stripped 6 bases from V and 0 bases from J, with 8 bases between. CDR3 size: 12 residues. CDR3: CSVDTLNTEAFF. CDR3 nucleotides: TGCAGCGTGGACACTCTGAACACTGAAGCTTTCTTT. Drawing the rest from reference TRBV29-1 and TRBJ1-1, the complete variable domain is SAVISQKPSRDICQRGTSLTIQCQVDSQVTMMFWYRQQPGQSLTLIATANQGSEATYESGFVIDKFPISRPNLTFSTLTVSNMSPEDSSIYLCSVDTLNTEAFFGQGTRLTVV.

The CDR3 region is CASSYLTGRTEAFF. CDR3 in DNA: TGTGCCAGCAGTTATCTTACAGGGAGGACTGAAGCTTTCTTT. J is TRBJ1-1 and V is TRBV6-5; TRBD1 might be the D (6 bases). Deletions cut 3 bases from V and 5 bases from J, with 13 bases between. CDR3 length: 14 residues. The V gene's germline CDR1 is MNHEY and CDR2 SVGAGI.

This clonotype was seen a few times. The V gene is TRBV7-9, the J gene TRBJ2-6; either TRBD1 or TRBD2 may fit D (6 bases each). The CDR3 consists of 16 residues. The V end lost 8 bases, the J end lost 5 bases, and 19 bases lay between the germline ends. The germline CDR1 and CDR2 sequences are SEHNR and FQNEAQ (reference sequence). The CDR3 loop reads CASSDPGAPRANVLTF. CDR3 nucleotide sequence: TGTGCCAGCTCCGATCCGGGGGCACCCCGGGCCAACGTCCTGACTTTC.

The chain recombines TRBV12-3 or TRBV12-4 with TRBJ2-3; D may be TRBD1 (6 bases). V lost 5 bases and J lost 6, with 18 bases in between. CDR3 length: 15 residues. DNA for the CDR3: TGTGCCAGCAGTCTCCTCGGACAGCCCCCGGATACGCAGTATTTT. It is translated as CASSLLGQPPDTQYF.

This clonotype was seen once. The chain uses TRBV25-1 and TRBJ2-5, with 12 bases that match TRBD2. V trimming: 5 bases; J trimming: 4 bases; junction bases outside the gene matches: 8. Germline V gene sequence: CDR1 MGHDK, CDR2 SYGVNS. This CDR3 contains 16 residues. In DNA, the CDR3 is TGTGCCAGCAGTATCCGACTAGCGGGGGTCGCAGAGACCCAGTACTTC. It yields the protein CASSIRLAGVAETQYF. Drawing the rest from reference TRBV25-1 and TRBJ2-5, the complete variable domain is EADIYQTPRYLVIGTGKKITLECSQTMGHDKMYWYQQDPGMELHLIHYSYGVNSTEKGDLSSESTVSRIRTEHFPLTLESARPSHTSQYLCASSIRLAGVAETQYFGPGTRLLVL.

This clonotype was detected a few times. The CDR3 spells CSATDRGGEQYF. The CDR3 region has the DNA TGCAGTGCTACCGACAGGGGAGGCGAGCAGTACTTC. The chain carries TRBV20-1 and TRBJ2-7; 8 bases align to TRBD1. Losses at the gene ends were 4 bases for V and 6 bases for J; bases not matched to a gene: 5. Germline V lookup: CDR1 DFQATT, CDR2 SNEGSKA (reference sequence). This CDR3 contains 12 residues.

J is TRBJ2-4 and V is TRBV9; 10 bases line up with TRBD2. The germline V gene encodes CDR1 SGDLS and CDR2 YYNGEE. Germline trimming cut 0 bases from V and 11 bases from J; bases unmatched to any gene: 5. The CDR3 has 14 amino acids. CDR3 sequence (DNA): TGTGCCAGCAGCGTAGCCCCAGCGGGAGGGTTTCAGTACTTC. Residues: CASSVAPAGGFQYF.

This clonotype was counted only a few times. This rearrangement joins TRBV4-1 to TRBJ2-7, with unresolved D. CDR1 MGHRA and CDR2 YSYEKL come from the germline V gene. Trimming took off 2 bases at V and 2 bases at J, with 13 bases between the two ends. This CDR3 comprises 15 residues. CDR3 DNA: TGCGCCAGCAGCCAATGGCTGGGCGGCGCCTACGAGCAGTACTTC. It is translated as CASSQWLGGAYEQYF.

CDR3 sequence (DNA): TGTGCCAGCAGCGCTCTAAGCGACAGGGGAAGGGAGCAGTACTTC. This sequence encodes CASSALSDRGREQYF. The V gene is TRBV9, the J gene TRBJ2-7; TRBD1 matches at 8 bases. CDR1 is SGDLS, CDR2 YYNGEE, per germline. This CDR3 is built from 15 residues. The J segment lost 7 bases and the V segment lost 3 bases, leaving 12 bases of the junction unmatched.

The rearrangement links TRBV20-1 to TRBJ2-5; a possible D gene is TRBD1 (6 bases). The J call may be faulty, since TRBJ2-7 better matches the DNA end. In germline, CDR1 is DFQATT, CDR2 SNEGSKA (reference sequence). This CDR3 comprises 13 residues. CDR3 in amino acids: CSVTGTLIYEQYF. The CDR3 DNA reads TGCAGTGTTACCGGGACACTGATCTACGAGCAGTACTTC.

The V call is TRBV20-1, the J call TRBJ2-5; 16 positions agree with TRBD2. The CDR3 spans 17 residues. V was pared by 7 bases and J by 4 bases, with 12 bases of the junction left unmatched. Germline V lookup: CDR1 DFQATT, CDR2 SNEGSKA (reference sequence). The CDR3 here is CSVPPGTSGGARETQYF. For the CDR3, the DNA is TGCAGTGTCCCGCCCGGGACTAGCGGGGGGGCTCGAGAGACCCAGTACTTC.

This clonotype was detected only a few times. The chain has TRBV7-2 and TRBJ2-7; a possible D gene is TRBD1 (6 bases). This CDR3 spans 13 amino acids. V lost 2 bases, J lost 5 bases, and 10 bases lay in between. CDR1 SGHTA and CDR2 FQGNSA come from the germline V gene. Written as DNA, the CDR3 is TGTGCCAGCAGCTTATCAGGGGTTGACGAGCAGTACTTC. Translation gives CASSLSGVDEQYF.

The chain recombines TRBV4-2 with TRBJ1-2; TRBD1 aligns across 8 bases. Germline values: CDR1 LGHNA, CDR2 YNFKEQ. The CDR3 has 13 residues. The V segment lost 3 bases and the J segment 8 bases; nucleotides outside the gene matches: 5. The DNA for the CDR3 is TGTGCCAGCAGCCACATGGACAGGGCCGGCTACACCTTC. Protein: CASSHMDRAGYTF.

This rearrangement joins TRBV2 to TRBJ2-5, with D possibly matching TRBD1 (6 bases). The DNA matches TRBJ2-7 better at its end, which makes the J call doubtful. CDR1 is SNHLY and CDR2 is FYNNEI in the germline V gene. The CDR3 consists of 15 residues. CDR3 in amino acids: CASSEGAGVYYEQYF. Written as DNA, the CDR3 is TGTGCCAGCAGTGAAGGGGCAGGGGTCTACTACGAGCAGTACTTC.

The chain carries TRBV7-8 and TRBJ2-1; 7 positions agree with TRBD2. This CDR3 is built from 17 residues. Germline CDR1 SGHVS, CDR2 FQNEAQ. The V gene end was trimmed by 5 bases and the J gene end by 1 base; junction bases not matched to a gene: 11. The CDR3 sequence is CASSPRLALDSYNEQFF. The CDR3 nucleotides are TGTGCCAGCAGCCCTAGACTAGCCTTAGATTCCTACAATGAGCAGTTCTTC.

Here the CDR3 reads CASSLVSGRSPDTQYF. CDR3 coding DNA: TGTGCCAGCAGCTTAGTTAGCGGGAGGTCCCCAGATACGCAGTATTTT. The V gene is TRBV11-2, the J gene TRBJ2-3; 10 nucleotides align to TRBD2. CDR1 SGHAT and CDR2 FQNNGV come from the germline V gene. V lost 1 base, J lost 4 bases, and 5 bases stayed unmatched. The CDR3 extends over 16 amino acids.

The table lists this clonotype with a few counts. The chain joins TRBV5-1 to TRBJ1-2, with a weak D call TRBD1 (5 bases). Trimming cost V 5 bases and J 7 bases, with 15 bases left between them. From germline, CDR1 is SGHRS and CDR2 YFSETQ. The CDR3 is 13 residues long. The CDR3 loop reads CASSARESSGYTF. The CDR3 coding sequence is TGCGCCAGCAGTGCCAGGGAAAGTTCTGGCTACACCTTC.

V gene TRBV12-3 or TRBV12-4 combines with J gene TRBJ2-3; TRBD2 matches 8 bases. The CDR3 runs 13 residues. Trimming cost V 10 bases and J 0 bases; bases outside gene matches: 3. CDR3 DNA: TGTGCCAACGGGGGGGCGAGCACAGATACGCAGTATTTT. Translated: CANGGASTDTQYF.

The CDR3 spells CASSFWTGSSTEAFF. The CDR3, as DNA: TGTGCCAGCAGCTTCTGGACAGGGTCGAGCACTGAAGCTTTCTTT. The gene calls are TRBV7-9 and TRBJ1-1, with 8 bases identical to TRBD1. The CDR3 is 15 amino acids. V was clipped by 3 bases and J by 4 bases; unmatched bases: 7. CDR1 SEHNR and CDR2 FQNEAQ come from the germline V gene (reference sequence).

The chain uses TRBV6-5 and TRBJ2-2; the D gene is possibly TRBD1 (5 bases). The CDR3 runs 14 residues. Between the trimmed V and J ends, which lost 7 bases and 3 bases, there was a span of 12 bases. Germline V gene lookup returns CDR1 MNHEY and CDR2 SVGAGI. Written as DNA, the CDR3 is TGTGCCAGCAATTCAGGGTGGCACACCGGGGAGCTGTTTTTT. This gives the protein CASNSGWHTGELFF.

This clonotype was counted a few times. V is TRBV12-3 or TRBV12-4 and J is TRBJ2-3, with D possibly being TRBD2 (6 bases). The V end was cut by 3 bases, the J end by 7 bases, with 14 bases between. The CDR3 covers 14 residues. The CDR3 loop reads CASSFKTRRYTQYF. CDR3 in DNA: TGTGCCAGCAGTTTTAAGACTAGGCGGTATACGCAGTATTTT.

This chain connects TRBV5-1 to TRBJ2-3, with D unresolved. This CDR3 contains 14 residues. Germline V gene sequence: CDR1 SGHRS, CDR2 YFSETQ. Trimming took 0 bases from V and 1 from J, leaving 6 bases between them. The CDR3 spells CASSLDPRTDTQYF. The CDR3 DNA sequence: TGCGCCAGCAGCTTGGACCCTCGCACAGATACGCAGTATTTT. Together with reference TRBV5-1 and TRBJ2-3, the CDR3 gives the full variable domain: KAGVTQTPRYLIKTRGQQVTLSCSPISGHRSVSWYQQTPGQGLQFLFEYFSETQRNKGNFPGRFSGRQFSNSRSEMNVSTLELGDSALYLCASSLDPRTDTQYFGPGTRLTVL.

This clonotype was seen a handful of times. The gene calls are TRBV15 and TRBJ1-1, with D unclear. Germline CDR1 and CDR2: LNHNV and YYDKDF (reference sequence). This CDR3 is 13 amino acids long. Trimming took off 0 bases at V and 4 bases at J, with 6 bases between the two ends. The CDR3, as DNA: TGTGCCACCAGCAGAGATCGAACCACTGAAGCTTTCTTT. It translates to CATSRDRTTEAFF.

V and J are TRBV28 and TRBJ2-4; TRBD2 aligns across 7 bases. The J call is uncertain, as TRBJ2-5 better fits the DNA end. In germline, CDR1 is MDHEN, CDR2 SYDVKM. The CDR3 spans 15 residues. CDR3: CASSFALAEQETQYF. CDR3 in DNA: TGTGCCAGCAGTTTTGCTCTAGCGGAACAAGAGACCCAGTACTTC.

The rearrangement joins TRBV20-1 to TRBJ2-5; 9 bases match TRBD1. The CDR3 extends over 13 amino acids. Germline trimming cut 4 bases from V and 5 bases from J; bases unmatched to any gene: 5. In germline, CDR1 is DFQATT, CDR2 SNEGSKA (reference sequence). The CDR3 reads CSAIRDRVETQYF. The DNA for the CDR3 is TGCAGTGCTATCCGGGACAGGGTCGAGACCCAGTACTTC.

This rearrangement joins TRBV12-3 or TRBV12-4 to TRBJ2-3; 9 bases line up with TRBD2. V gave up 4 bases and J gave up 4 bases; unmatched junction bases: 9. CDR3 length: 16 amino acids. CDR3: CASSSAGLAGPDTQYF. In DNA form, the CDR3 reads TGTGCCAGCAGTTCTGCGGGACTAGCTGGCCCAGATACGCAGTATTTT.

This clonotype occurred a few times. The gene calls are TRBV27 and TRBJ2-5, with TRBD1 matching over 12 bases. V was clipped by 6 bases and J by 1 base; unmatched bases: 3. Germline loops: CDR1 MNHEY, CDR2 SMNVEV (reference sequence). The CDR3 has 15 residues. CDR3 DNA sequence: TGTGCCAGCAGCCCGGGACAGGGGGCCCAAGAGACCCAGTACTTC. Translating it yields CASSPGQGAQETQYF.

V usage is TRBV2 and J usage is TRBJ1-2, with D unresolved. Trimming pared 0 bases from V and 8 bases from J, leaving 10 bases between. The CDR3 consists of 13 residues. Germline values: CDR1 SNHLY, CDR2 FYNNEI. CDR3 sequence (DNA): TGTGCCAGCAGTGAAGCAGGTAGCTCGGGCTACACCTTC. This sequence encodes CASSEAGSSGYTF.